The 27 T cell receptor beta chains presented below share a single source sample, sequenced in a study of blood T cells in healthy people across ages (dated by TCRdb to between 2014 and 2016). The library relied on 5' RACE. Instrument on record: Illumina HiSeq 2500. A second roughly 6 to 12 cycle PCR used a sample-barcoded 5' primer and a J-beta primer mix. Using fastp at Q25 and MiXCR, TCRdb reprocessed the public reads and kept productive beta chains. Rows matching on CDR3 protein sequence are summarized as one entry with the most common DNA and genes. The sample includes about a million distinct CDR3 sequences, with around 46% observed a single time. 10% to 15% of the sample belongs to the ten largest clones. Sequencing was carried out using blood. The receptors were gathered from a man aged 25 to 45 in good health.

This clonotype came up many times. The chain recombines TRBV20-1 with TRBJ2-3; unclear D gene. In germline, CDR1 is DFQATT, CDR2 SNEGSKA (reference sequence). The germline V and J ends were trimmed by 6 bases and 2 bases, with 9 bases remaining between them. This CDR3 has 12 residues. In DNA form, the CDR3 reads TGCAGTGCCCGACCTTCCACAGATACGCAGTATTTT. This gives the protein CSARPSTDTQYF.

Note on this clonotype: This clone may be a read error of a much larger clone one base away. In this CDR3 the conserved last residue, phenylalanine or tryptophan, is missing, so a read error is likely. The chain combines TRBV7-2 with TRBJ2-7; 8 nucleotides agree with TRBD2. The CDR3 contains 14 residues. V was clipped by 5 bases and J by 4 bases; unmatched bases: 7. In germline, CDR1 is SGHTA, CDR2 FQGNSA. CDR3 coding DNA: TGTGCCAGCAGCCCCGTAGCGGGGCCTTACGAGCAGTACCTC. Amino acid sequence: CASSPVAGPYEQYL.

This sequence joins TRBV2 and TRBJ2-1; D possibly corresponds to TRBD2 (5 bases). The CDR3 runs to 15 residues. Germline V gene sequence: CDR1 SNHLY, CDR2 FYNNEI. With 3 bases removed from V and 3 bases from J, the gap between germline ends came to 12 bases. The CDR3 coding sequence is TGTGCCAGCAGTGAGGCGGGCCTAAGCTACAATGAGCAGTTCTTC. This codes for CASSEAGLSYNEQFF.

This clonotype was seen a handful of times. The V and J genes are TRBV7-2 and TRBJ2-7, with D perhaps given as TRBD1 or TRBD2 (5 bases each). The CDR3 covers 18 residues. From germline, CDR1 is SGHTA and CDR2 FQGNSA. V was pared by 1 base and J by 6 bases, with 25 bases between. CDR3 DNA: TGTGCCAGCAGCTTAGTGTATAGGGACGGATCGGTTAACGGCGAGCAGTACTTC. The encoded protein is CASSLVYRDGSVNGEQYF.

This clonotype was observed a handful of times. The chain combines TRBV20-1 with TRBJ1-4; D might be TRBD1 (6 bases). Germline CDR1 reads DFQATT; CDR2 reads SNEGSKA (reference sequence). The CDR3 consists of 15 residues. V gave up 6 bases and J gave up 7 bases, with 21 bases separating them. The CDR3 DNA reads as TGCAGTGCCCCCATTGGGGGGGCGCTGAGTGAAAAACTGTTTTTT. Amino acid sequence: CSAPIGGALSEKLFF.

As regards this clonotype: A read error may account for a junction end that differs from germline. This CDR3 reads CTSSSTGSSYNEQFF. CDR3 DNA sequence: TGTACCAGCAGCAGCACAGGGAGCTCCTACAATGAGCAGTTCTTC. This rearrangement joins TRBV2 to TRBJ2-1, with a weak D call TRBD1 (6 bases). This CDR3 comprises 15 residues. Germline CDR1 and CDR2: SNHLY and FYNNEI.

In its sample, this clonotype was seen a few times. The chain links TRBV12-3 or TRBV12-4 to TRBJ1-2; TRBD1 matches 7 bases. J lost 5 bases, V lost 7 bases, and 10 bases had no gene match. The CDR3 is 14 residues long. Here the CDR3 reads CASTRPDRLYGYTF. The CDR3 bases are TGTGCCAGCACCCGACCGGACAGGCTTTATGGCTACACCTTC.

The chain couples TRBV4-3 to TRBJ2-7; a possible D gene is TRBD1 (5 bases). V lost 0 bases, J lost 3 bases, and 12 bases lay in between. This CDR3 is 15 amino acids long. The germline gives CDR1 LGHNA, CDR2 YSLEER. The CDR3 bases are TGCGCCAGCAGCCAAGATCCTGGGGCCCGCTACGAGCAGTACTTC. Its translation is CASSQDPGARYEQYF.

This clonotype was found many times. The chain joins TRBV6-1 to TRBJ1-2; tentatively, D is TRBD1 (5 bases). The V end was cut by 6 bases, the J end by 3 bases, with 14 bases between. From germline, CDR1 is MNHNS and CDR2 SASEGT. This CDR3 has 14 residues. This CDR3 reads CASSRDLEDYGYTF. The CDR3, as DNA: TGTGCCAGCAGCAGGGACCTTGAAGACTATGGCTACACCTTC.

Remarks on this clonotype: The junction does not match germline at one end; this may be a read error. The gene calls are TRBV3-1 and TRBJ1-4, with 9 bases matching TRBD1. Germline CDR1 LGHDT, CDR2 YNNKEL (reference sequence). This CDR3 is 15 amino acids long. CDR3 nucleotides: TGTACCAGCACGACGTACCGGGACAGGGCTGAAAAACTGTTTTTT. Translation gives CTSTTYRDRAEKLFF.

This clonotype has a handful of counts. The chain links TRBV3-1 to TRBJ2-3, with 9 bases fitting TRBD1. The V gene's germline CDR1 is LGHDT and CDR2 YNNKEL (reference sequence). The trim removed 2 bases at V and 2 bases at J, leaving 11 bases unmatched. The CDR3 loop spans 18 amino acids. CDR3 bases: TGTGCCAGCAGCCAACTACCGTCCGGGACAGGGCCCACAGATACGCAGTATTTT. Residues: CASSQLPSGTGPTDTQYF.

The chain employs TRBV20-1 and TRBJ2-1; D possibly corresponds to TRBD1 (7 bases). Looked up from germline, CDR1 is DFQATT and CDR2 is SNEGSKA (reference sequence). The germline V and J ends were trimmed by 4 bases and 9 bases, with 13 bases remaining between them. This CDR3 has 12 residues. The CDR3 protein is CSAKRGRGEQFF. CDR3 bases: TGCAGTGCTAAGAGGGGGCGGGGTGAGCAGTTCTTC.

This clonotype came up a few times. The chain couples TRBV4-2 to TRBJ1-2, with D unclear. The CDR3 length is 16 residues. Germline loops: CDR1 LGHNA, CDR2 YNFKEQ. Deletions cut 0 bases from V and 1 base from J, with 12 bases between. The CDR3 DNA reads as TGTGCCAGCAGCCAAGAAATCGTGGCGAATAACTATGGCTACACCTTC. As protein: CASSQEIVANNYGYTF.

V usage is TRBV10-3 and J usage is TRBJ2-4; D is unclear. The J call is in doubt because the DNA end fits TRBJ2-7 better. From germline, CDR1 is ENHRY and CDR2 SYGVKD. This CDR3 has 14 residues. The CDR3 loop is CAIRDSFQNDEQYF. As DNA, the CDR3 is TGTGCCATCAGAGACTCATTTCAAAACGACGAGCAGTACTTC.

The count of this clonotype is one. The CDR3 here is CASGFSGRGDEGEQYF. CDR3 coding DNA: TGTGCCAGCGGGTTTAGCGGGAGAGGGGATGAGGGGGAGCAGTACTTC. The chain recombines TRBV6-6 with TRBJ2-5; 9 bases match TRBD2. The CDR3 loop spans 16 amino acids. Germline V gene lookup returns CDR1 MNHNY and CDR2 SVGAGI (reference sequence). The ends lost 8 bases at V and 11 bases at J; junction bases unmatched: 21.

This clonotype appeared a few times. J is TRBJ2-4 and V is TRBV27; D possibly corresponds to TRBD1 (7 bases). Trimming removed 1 base from V and 9 bases from J, with 10 bases in between. Germline values: CDR1 MNHEY, CDR2 SMNVEV (reference sequence). The CDR3 runs to 13 residues. This CDR3 is CASSLYQGGIQYF. DNA for the CDR3: TGTGCCAGCAGTTTATATCAGGGGGGCATTCAGTACTTC.

The genes are TRBV29-1 and TRBJ1-1; D is unresolved. Germline assignment: CDR1 SQVTM and CDR2 ANQGSEA. This CDR3 is built from 13 residues. V dropped 6 bases and J dropped 1 base, with 12 bases sitting between them. The chain's CDR3 is CSVEQQRNTEAFF. In DNA, the CDR3 is TGCAGCGTCGAACAGCAGCGGAACACTGAAGCTTTCTTT.

The chain links TRBV7-9 to TRBJ2-5; D not resolved. The last part of the DNA fits TRBJ2-7 better; the J call may be wrong. In germline, CDR1 is SEHNR, CDR2 FQNEAQ (reference sequence). The CDR3 consists of 14 residues. For the CDR3, the DNA is TGTGCCAGCAGCTTCGCGGACGTAGTCTACGAGCAGTACTTC. It specifies CASSFADVVYEQYF.

This clonotype was detected only a few times. The chain employs TRBV9 and TRBJ1-4; D is uncertain. V shed 0 bases and J shed 7 bases, with 10 bases lying between them. Germline V CDR1 and CDR2: SGDLS, YYNGEE. The CDR3 contains 14 residues. As DNA, the CDR3 is TGTGCCAGCAGCGTAGAAGGAACGGGTGAAAAACTGTTTTTT. Translation: CASSVEGTGEKLFF.

This clonotype was seen only a few times. J is TRBJ2-5 and V is TRBV18; 8 bases are shared with TRBD1. CDR3 length: 15 amino acids. V gave up 3 bases and J gave up 1 base; unmatched junction bases: 4. Germline values: CDR1 KGHSH, CDR2 LQKENI. The CDR3 DNA reads as TGTGCCAGCTCACCTCGGACAGGGCCCCAAGAGACCCAGTACTTC. Its protein is CASSPRTGPQETQYF.

The CDR3 nucleotides are TGTGCCAGCTTCGGGGGGCTTACAGATACGCAGTATTTT. Translated: CASFGGLTDTQYF. The V and J genes are TRBV11-2 and TRBJ2-3, with TRBD2 as a possible D gene (7 bases). V lost 8 bases and J 3 bases, leaving 12 bases between the germline ends. This CDR3 contains 13 residues. Germline CDR1 SGHAT, CDR2 FQNNGV.

This clonotype has only one observation. This chain links TRBV9 with TRBJ2-3; D perhaps matches TRBD1 (6 bases). Between the trimmed V and J ends, which lost 0 bases and 4 bases, there was a span of 18 bases. CDR1 SGDLS and CDR2 YYNGEE come from the germline V gene. This CDR3 contains 17 residues. Here the CDR3 DNA reads TGTGCCAGCAGCGTAGGCCCCACAGGGAGCCACTCAGATACGCAGTATTTT. The encoded protein is CASSVGPTGSHSDTQYF.

As DNA, the CDR3 is TGTGCCAGCAGCACAGTTTCGGACAGGGAGGTGGAGACCCAGTACTTC. Encoded protein: CASSTVSDREVETQYF. The chain carries TRBV21-1 and TRBJ2-7; TRBD1, the D gene given by the table, was not confirmed from the DNA. The J call may be wrong; the DNA end is better matched by TRBJ2-5. TRBV21-1 is a recognized pseudogene. This CDR3 has 16 residues.

This clonotype is medium-sized by share. Its ends do not fully match the called genes, so a read error is possible. J is TRBJ2-5 and V is TRBV12-3 or TRBV12-4; D call uncertain. This CDR3 has 11 residues. The CDR3 DNA follows: TGTGCCAGCAGCTTAGGGGAGACCCAGTACTTC. Its protein product is CASSLGETQYF.

The chain combines TRBV5-6 with TRBJ2-1; 10 positions match TRBD2. This CDR3 region has 16 residues. V trimming: 1 base; J trimming: 6 bases; junction bases outside the gene matches: 7. The germline V gene encodes CDR1 SGHDT and CDR2 YYEEEE. The CDR3: CASSLYLAGVLNEQFF. In nucleotides, the CDR3 is TGTGCCAGCAGCTTGTACCTAGCGGGAGTCCTCAATGAGCAGTTCTTC.

V usage is TRBV28 and J usage is TRBJ1-2, with 10 bases aligning to TRBD1. The CDR3 covers 14 residues. Germline CDR1 MDHEN, CDR2 SYDVKM. V shed 6 bases and J 7 bases; nucleotides not matched to a gene: 8. The chain's CDR3 is CASRTGTGVPGYTF. The CDR3 DNA is TGTGCCAGCAGGACCGGGACAGGGGTCCCTGGCTACACCTTC.

The rearrangement uses TRBV20-1 and TRBJ1-4, with 7 bases matching TRBD1. The length of the CDR3 is 14 residues. V shed 4 bases, J shed 8 bases, and the junction held 10 bases outside the gene matches. Germline-derived CDR1 and CDR2 are DFQATT and SNEGSKA (reference sequence). CDR3 sequence reads: CSANPGGRWEKLFF. The DNA for the CDR3 is TGCAGTGCTAATCCAGGGGGAAGGTGGGAAAAACTGTTTTTT.